This T cell receptor beta chain appears in the sequencing data of a study of blood T cell repertoires in COVID-19. The wider study: The samples span acute and convalescent COVID-19 from the United States, Italy and Spain. The cDNA or gDNA used as material had been derived from T cells, B-cell-depleted T cells, or PBMCs.

Germline V CDR1 and CDR2: MNHEY, SMNVEV (reference sequence). V shed 6 bases and J 5 bases; nucleotides not matched to a gene: 9. The CDR3 loop spans 14 amino acids. This clone was observed a single time. Profiled with immunoSEQ multiplex PCR; TCRdb holds only in-frame clones, not every one. This sample has about 170,000 clones, with about 90% found just once. Material for sequencing was peripheral blood. This sequence originates from a woman in her sixties or seventies with COVID-19, enrolled during active disease. This rearrangement joins TRBV27 to TRBJ2-5; TRBD1 agrees at 7 bases. In nucleotides, the CDR3 is TGTGCCAGCAGCAGGACAGGCCGTTGGGAGACCCAGTACTTC. This encodes CASSRTGRWETQYF.